The sequence of this TCR beta chain was determined in a study of OX40 agonist ivuxolimab in advanced cancers. Study information: Age averaged 60 years (range about 20 to 80), and approximately 80% were male.

Produced via immunoSEQ multiplex PCR; TCRdb's table is partial and in-frame only. The data contain 50,000 to 65,000 clones, around 89% of them seen just once; the ten biggest clones take up under 0.75%. Germline values: CDR1 LNHDA, CDR2 SQIVND (reference sequence). The CDR3 has 17 amino acids. Trimming removed 5 bases from V and 6 bases from J, with 22 bases in between. The TCR sequence derives from an adult with an advanced solid tumor such as melanoma, head and neck, liver or kidney cancer. The sequences come from CD4+ or CD8+ T cells sorted from blood, collected in a trial of the OX40 agonist ivuxolimab. The chain is built from TRBV19 and TRBJ2-2; unclear D gene. The CDR3 nucleotides read TGTGCCAGTAGTGCCGTCCGGCGCGCCTTTCCCGCCGGGGAGCTGTTTTTT. It encodes CASSAVRRAFPAGELFF.